What follows are 28 T cell receptor beta chains derived from one specimen sequenced in a study of read filtering for tumor transcriptome and immune sequencing. Molecular barcoded adaptors covering alpha/delta and beta/gamma chains were used on 400 ng RNA. TCRdb recomputed calls from the reads with MiXCR, one row per CDR3 protein. Counted here are around 60,000 distinct CDR3 sequences, around 18% occurring once; the ten biggest clones make up around 15%. The sample comprised a population of CD138-negative cells sorted from bone marrow. The receptors were sampled from a donor at least 40 years old with multiple myeloma.

This clonotype has a count of ten or more. V usage is TRBV12-3 or TRBV12-4 and J usage is TRBJ2-7; 7 bases agree with TRBD2. Unmatched junction bases numbered 2, after V lost 0 bases and J lost 3 bases. The CDR3 loop spans 14 amino acids. Written as DNA, the CDR3 is TGTGCCAGCAGTTTAGCGGGAGGGATCTACGAGCAGTACTTC. Translation gives CASSLAGGIYEQYF.

Turning to this clonotype: The conserved final phenylalanine or tryptophan is absent from the CDR3, which likely points to a read error. The J gene is TRBJ2-1, the V gene TRBV10-3; D uncertain. V was pared by 5 bases and J by 0 bases, with 8 bases between. CDR1 is ENHRY, CDR2 SYGVKD, per germline. This CDR3 is built from 14 residues. In DNA, the CDR3 is TGTGCCATCAGTCCAGGCTCCTCCTACAATGAGCAGTTCTCC. Amino acid sequence: CAISPGSSYNEQFS.

This clonotype came up a few times. In nucleotides, the CDR3 is TGTGCCAGCAGTTTAGGTATCGTGACCTCCTACGAGCAGTACTTC. Translating it yields CASSLGIVTSYEQYF. The chain carries TRBV12-3 or TRBV12-4 and TRBJ2-7; D call uncertain. This CDR3 region has 15 residues. Trimming removed 1 base at V and 0 bases at J, with 10 bases between.

This clonotype was observed at least ten times. V usage is TRBV20-1 and J usage is TRBJ2-1, with 9 positions matching TRBD2. Germline values: CDR1 DFQATT, CDR2 SNEGSKA (reference sequence). CDR3 size: 15 residues. V shed 4 bases and J 4 bases; nucleotides not matched to a gene: 8. The CDR3 loop is CSAMLPSGVYNEQFF. CDR3 nucleotide sequence: TGCAGTGCTATGCTGCCTAGCGGGGTTTACAATGAGCAGTTCTTC.

By frequency in the sample, this clonotype is medium-sized. This chain uses TRBV24-1 with TRBJ2-1, with 12 nucleotides matching TRBD2. CDR3 length: 16 residues. CDR1 and CDR2 from the germline V gene are KGHDR and SFDVKD. Trimming at V came to 5 bases and at J to 5 bases, leaving 6 bases not matched to a gene. In DNA, the CDR3 is TGTGCCACCAGTGCGCCTAGCGGGAGGGCGGACAATGAGCAGTTCTTC. This gives the protein CATSAPSGRADNEQFF.

A remark on this clonotype: One end of the junction fails to match germline, which may point to a read error. V gene TRBV4-2 combines with J gene TRBJ2-7; 7 bases fit TRBD1. Germline loops: CDR1 LGHNA, CDR2 YNFKEQ. The CDR3 covers 16 residues. CDR3 sequence (DNA): TGTGCCTGCAGCCAACCAGACCGGACAGGATCCTACGAGCAGTACTTC. It is translated as CACSQPDRTGSYEQYF.

Of note for this clonotype: Being one base from a much bigger clone, this may be a read error. This chain links TRBV29-1 with TRBJ1-1; D is unresolved. Trimming took 6 bases from V and 3 from J, leaving 11 bases between them. Germline CDR1 reads SQVTM; CDR2 reads ANQGSEA. The CDR3 loop spans 12 amino acids. As DNA, the CDR3 is TGCAGCGTCGACCGGGGAGACACTGAAGCTTTCTTT. The encoded protein is CSVDRGDTEAFF.

Of note for this clonotype: Germline is not matched at one junction end, which may reflect a read error. The CDR3, as DNA: TGCGCCAGCAGCAACCCAGAAGCGGCTAACTGTGGCTACACCTTC. It specifies CASSNPEAANCGYTF. The chain recombines TRBV5-1 with TRBJ1-2; the D is unclear. This CDR3 comprises 15 residues. Germline values: CDR1 SGHRS, CDR2 YFSETQ.

A word on this clonotype: Germline is not matched at one junction end, which may reflect a read error. This sequence joins TRBV20-1 and TRBJ2-1, with D maybe TRBD2 (5 bases). Germline V gene lookup returns CDR1 DFQATT and CDR2 SNEGSKA (reference sequence). The CDR3 runs to 13 residues. CDR3 loop: CSAREDDYNGQFF. DNA of the CDR3: TGCAGTGCTAGAGAGGACGACTACAATGGGCAGTTCTTC.

This clonotype was seen at least ten times. The chain joins TRBV29-1 to TRBJ2-1; D remains unclear. Trimming took 7 bases from V and 3 from J, leaving 16 bases between them. The CDR3 covers 14 residues. Germline CDR1 reads SQVTM; CDR2 reads ANQGSEA. DNA for the CDR3: TGCAGCGGACGCATGGACCGCCTCTACAATGAGCAGTTCTTC. It encodes CSGRMDRLYNEQFF.

This clonotype was seen repeatedly, ten times or more. The chain links TRBV5-1 to TRBJ2-1; D may be TRBD1 or TRBD2 (5 bases each). The CDR3 is 12 residues long. Trimming took off 7 bases at V and 2 bases at J, with 7 bases between the two ends. From germline, CDR1 is SGHRS and CDR2 YFSETQ. Here the CDR3 DNA reads TGCGCCAGCGGGGGAGCCTACAATGAGCAGTTCTTC. This gives the protein CASGGAYNEQFF.

As regards this clonotype: This clone may be a read error of a much larger clone one base away. The chain is built from TRBV14 and TRBJ2-7; possibly TRBD1 for D (6 bases). Trimming removed 4 bases at V and 3 bases at J, with 16 bases between. CDR3 length equals 15 residues. Germline lookup yields CDR1 SGHDN and CDR2 FVKESK. The CDR3 is CASSRAGVGNYEQYF. DNA of the CDR3: TGTGCCAGCAGCCGAGCAGGGGTCGGGAACTACGAGCAGTACTTC. Filled out from reference TRBV14 and TRBJ2-7, the complete variable domain reads EAGVTQFPSHSVIEKGQTVTLRCDPISGHDNLYWYRRVMGKEIKFLLHFVKESKQDESGMPNNRFLAERTGGTYSTLKVQPAELEDSGVYFCASSRAGVGNYEQYFGPGTRLTVT.

The sample holds many counts of this clonotype. V is TRBV28 and J is TRBJ1-5; 9 bases are a match to TRBD1. The CDR3 is 14 amino acids. The V gene end was trimmed by 6 bases and the J gene end by 6 bases; junction bases not matched to a gene: 6. The germline V gene encodes CDR1 MDHEN and CDR2 SYDVKM. The CDR3 protein is CASRRTGGSQPQHF. The CDR3 DNA follows: TGTGCCAGCAGACGCACAGGGGGCTCTCAGCCCCAGCATTTT.

This chain connects TRBV3-1 to TRBJ1-4, with a weak D call TRBD1 (6 bases). The CDR3 extends over 14 amino acids. CDR1 is LGHDT, CDR2 YNNKEL, per germline (reference sequence). V was trimmed by 0 bases and J by 9 bases, leaving 11 bases between them. Here the CDR3 reads CASSQEGGQKKLFF. The CDR3 DNA reads TGTGCCAGCAGCCAAGAGGGTGGACAGAAAAAACTGTTTTTT.

The chain employs TRBV7-9 and TRBJ1-1, with 9 bases aligning to TRBD1. This CDR3 is built from 16 residues. V was pared by 1 base and J by 2 bases, with 5 bases of the junction left unmatched. Germline assignment: CDR1 SEHNR and CDR2 FQNEAQ (reference sequence). The CDR3 bases are TGTGCCAGCAGCTTAGAGACAGGGGGAGTTAACACTGAAGCTTTCTTT. This encodes CASSLETGGVNTEAFF.

The sample holds many counts of this clonotype. The chain joins TRBV20-1 to TRBJ2-1; TRBD2 aligns across 9 bases. CDR3 length equals 16 residues. Germline trimming cut 0 bases from V and 9 bases from J; bases unmatched to any gene: 12. Germline V lookup: CDR1 DFQATT, CDR2 SNEGSKA (reference sequence). CDR3 sequence (DNA): TGCAGTGCTAGAGATCATGGCGCTAGCGGGAAGGGTGAGCAGTTCTTC. It encodes CSARDHGASGKGEQFF.

At least ten counts were recorded for this clonotype. The V call is TRBV20-1, the J call TRBJ2-1; D might be TRBD1 (6 bases). Deletions cut 6 bases from V and 0 bases from J, with 12 bases between. The CDR3 has 14 amino acids. The V gene's germline CDR1 is DFQATT and CDR2 SNEGSKA (reference sequence). DNA for the CDR3: TGCAGTGCCCACAGGGCCAGCTCCTACAATGAGCAGTTCTTC. Translating gives CSAHRASSYNEQFF.

At least ten counts were recorded for this clonotype. The V call is TRBV2, the J call TRBJ2-1; tentative D call: TRBD1 (5 bases). The CDR3 contains 14 residues. Trimming pared 2 bases from V and 6 bases from J, leaving 11 bases between. CDR1 SNHLY and CDR2 FYNNEI come from the germline V gene. CDR3 amino acids: CASSEQGFSNEQFF. The CDR3 DNA reads TGTGCCAGCAGTGAACAGGGATTTTCCAATGAGCAGTTCTTC.

A single count supports this clonotype. At one end, the junction sequence differs from germline, possibly due to a read error. CDR3 sequence reads: CASMRAGDGNKQFF. For the CDR3, the DNA is TGTGCCAGCATGCGAGCGGGAGATGGCAATAAGCAGTTCTTC. V and J are TRBV6-6 and TRBJ2-1; the match to TRBD2 covers 8 bases. This CDR3 comprises 14 residues. The germline CDR1 and CDR2 sequences are MNHNY and SVGAGI (reference sequence).

This clonotype was picked up many times. V is TRBV6-6 and J is TRBJ2-7; D may be TRBD1 (6 bases). V was cut by 8 bases and J by 0 bases, with 14 bases left in between. The CDR3 consists of 14 residues. Germline V gives CDR1 MNHNY, CDR2 SVGAGI (reference sequence). DNA for the CDR3: TGTGCCAGCCATCAAGACAGGAGCTCCTACGAGCAGTACTTC. Its translation is CASHQDRSSYEQYF.

The table lists this clonotype with many counts. The chain combines TRBV5-1 with TRBJ2-1, with 7 bases matching TRBD2. The junction had 11 bases not matched to a gene; V was cut back by 8 bases and J by 3 bases. CDR1 and CDR2 (germline): SGHRS, YFSETQ. This CDR3 is built from 15 residues. The CDR3 bases are TGCGCCAGGGGGCCGGGCAGGGAGGGCTACAATGAGCAGTTCTTC. It encodes CARGPGREGYNEQFF.

There are many counts of this clonotype. The rearrangement joins TRBV7-8 to TRBJ2-5; TRBD2 aligns across 7 bases. The trim removed 1 base at V and 5 bases at J, leaving 4 bases unmatched. Germline V gene data show CDR1 as SGHVS and CDR2 as FQNEAQ. This CDR3 comprises 14 residues. CDR3 sequence (DNA): TGTGCCAGCAGCTTAGGACTAGCAGGGGAGACCCAGTACTTC. Translation gives CASSLGLAGETQYF.

On this clonotype itself: A read error is possible here, since a much larger clone lies one base away. V usage is TRBV29-1 and J usage is TRBJ1-2; D not resolved. V was pared by 4 bases and J by 7 bases, with 22 bases between. Germline V gives CDR1 SQVTM, CDR2 ANQGSEA. This CDR3 is 15 amino acids long. The CDR3 reads CSVGSPDGTFSGYTF. The CDR3 nucleotides are TGCAGCGTTGGGAGTCCGGACGGTACATTTTCTGGCTACACCTTC.

This clonotype occurred a few times. The V and J genes are TRBV7-9 and TRBJ2-5; 7 bases are a match to TRBD1. With V trimmed by 5 bases and J by 2 bases, 8 bases remained unmatched. The germline CDR1 and CDR2 sequences are SEHNR and FQNEAQ (reference sequence). CDR3 size: 15 residues. CDR3 DNA: TGTGCCAGCAGCCCCCCCGGCAGGGGGCAAGAGACCCAGTACTTC. Translating gives CASSPPGRGQETQYF. Together with reference TRBV7-9 and TRBJ2-5, the CDR3 gives the full variable domain: DTGVSQNPRHKITKRGQNVTFRCDPISEHNRLYWYRQTLGQGPEFLTYFQNEAQLEKSRLLSDRFSAERPKGSFSTLEIQRTEQGDSAMYLCASSPPGRGQETQYFGPGTRLLVL.

This clonotype occurred many times. The chain couples TRBV20-1 to TRBJ2-6, with TRBD1 matching over 7 bases. Looked up from germline, CDR1 is DFQATT and CDR2 is SNEGSKA (reference sequence). The V segment lost 5 bases and the J segment 0 bases; nucleotides outside the gene matches: 13. The CDR3 spans 18 residues. CDR3 DNA: TGCAGTGCTCAACCCGGGACAGAAACCCTCTCTGGGGCCAACGTCCTGACTTTC. This encodes CSAQPGTETLSGANVLTF.

For this clonotype: A single base separates this from a much larger clone, so it may be a read error. This chain joins TRBV11-1 and TRBJ2-3; 7 nucleotides align to TRBD1. Germline lookup yields CDR1 SGHAT and CDR2 FQDESV (reference sequence). The CDR3 sequence is 15 residues long. CDR3 in DNA: TGTGTCAGCAGCTTACAAGGACAGGGCACAGATACGCAGTATTTT. Translated, it gives CVSSLQGQGTDTQYF. The full variable domain, with the rest looked up from reference TRBV11-1 and TRBJ2-3, is EAEVAQSPRYKITEKSQAVAFWCDPISGHATLYWYRQILGQGPELLVQFQDESVVDDSQLPKDRFSAERLKGVDSTLKIQPAELGDSAMYLCVSSLQGQGTDTQYFGPGTRLTVL.

In this sample, this clonotype turned up once. This rearrangement joins TRBV20-1 to TRBJ2-3; 9 bases align to TRBD2. Germline V gene data show CDR1 as DFQATT and CDR2 as SNEGSKA (reference sequence). Trimming at V came to 6 bases and at J to 3 bases, leaving 19 bases not matched to a gene. The CDR3 loop spans 18 amino acids. The CDR3 bases are TGCAGTGCAACCGGGACTGGCGGGAGGGACGGGACGACAGATACGCAGTATTTT. This codes for CSATGTGGRDGTTDTQYF.

In its sample, this clonotype was seen many times. J is TRBJ1-1 and V is TRBV5-1, with D perhaps matching TRBD1 (6 bases). This CDR3 spans 14 amino acids. Germline values: CDR1 SGHRS, CDR2 YFSETQ. Trimming pared 7 bases from V and 2 bases from J, leaving 15 bases between. The CDR3 loop reads CASCSGQPNTEAFF. CDR3 DNA sequence: TGCGCCAGCTGTTCCGGACAGCCTAACACTGAAGCTTTCTTT. Full variable domain (missing parts from reference TRBV5-1 and TRBJ1-1): KAGVTQTPRYLIKTRGQQVTLSCSPISGHRSVSWYQQTPGQGLQFLFEYFSETQRNKGNFPGRFSGRQFSNSRSEMNVSTLELGDSALYLCASCSGQPNTEAFFGQGTRLTVV.